This T cell receptor beta chain was documented in a study of blood T cell repertoires in COVID-19. Study-wide background: COVID-19 samples collected from the United States, Italy and Spain covered acute and convalescent phases. Sources were T cells, B-cell-depleted T cells, or PBMCs; the material itself was cDNA or gDNA.

Per the original data handling: Amplified reference gene primers provided the basis for estimating nucleated cell counts. Profiled with immunoSEQ multiplex PCR; TCRdb holds only in-frame clones, not every one. D and trimming were read from the DNA, whereas the V and J calls and clone size are those reported in that table. The data show 75,000 or so clones, roughly 80% seen once. This receptor was taken from a man in his fifties or sixties with active or convalescent COVID-19. The sequenced sample was peripheral blood.

CDR3 sequence reads: CASSEASAGGGETQYF. Here the CDR3 DNA reads TGTGCCAGCAGTGAAGCGTCAGCGGGGGGTGGAGAGACCCAGTACTTC. V usage is TRBV6-1 and J usage is TRBJ2-5; 9 bases map to TRBD2. J was trimmed by 4 bases and V by 0 bases; bases with no gene match: 6. The CDR3 runs 16 residues. Per the germline V gene, CDR1 is MNHNS and CDR2 is SASEGT.